Here is one T cell receptor (beta chain) with its context. Its antigen is undetermined. These data come from a study of cytomegalovirus exposure and HLA in healthy donors. Study observations and caveats: Cytomegalovirus-associated TCR beta chains were listed, numbering around 150.

This PCR relied on a set of 60 Vbeta primers and 13 Jbeta primers. Some clones are missing from TCRdb's copy, which holds only in-frame ones; the method was immunoSEQ multiplex PCR. The repertoire holds 110,000 or so clones, with 60% to 85% as singletons. Germline CDR1 is ENHRY and CDR2 is SYGVKD. This CDR3 is 13 amino acids long. V lost 8 bases and J 5 bases, leaving 15 bases between the germline ends. The receptor was derived from a male donor in good health and CMV-seronegative. The genes are TRBV10-3 and TRBJ1-1; D remains unclear. Sample: PBMCs. CDR3 sequence reads: CAIGYSGGTEAFF. For the CDR3, the DNA is TGTGCCATCGGGTACAGTGGTGGGACTGAAGCTTTCTTT.